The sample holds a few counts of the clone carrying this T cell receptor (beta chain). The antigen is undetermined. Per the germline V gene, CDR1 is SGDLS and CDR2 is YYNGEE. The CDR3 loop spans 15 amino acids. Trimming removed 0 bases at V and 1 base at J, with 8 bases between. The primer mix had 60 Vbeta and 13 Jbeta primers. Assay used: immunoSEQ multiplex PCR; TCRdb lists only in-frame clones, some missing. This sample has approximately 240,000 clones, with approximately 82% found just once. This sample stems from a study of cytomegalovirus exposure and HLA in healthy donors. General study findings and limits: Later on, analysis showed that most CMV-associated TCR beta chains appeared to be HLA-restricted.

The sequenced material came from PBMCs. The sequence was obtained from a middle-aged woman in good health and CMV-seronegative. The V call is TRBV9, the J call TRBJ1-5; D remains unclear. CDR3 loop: CASSVDPGSNQPQHF. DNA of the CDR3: TGTGCCAGCAGCGTAGACCCGGGGAGCAATCAGCCCCAGCATTTT.